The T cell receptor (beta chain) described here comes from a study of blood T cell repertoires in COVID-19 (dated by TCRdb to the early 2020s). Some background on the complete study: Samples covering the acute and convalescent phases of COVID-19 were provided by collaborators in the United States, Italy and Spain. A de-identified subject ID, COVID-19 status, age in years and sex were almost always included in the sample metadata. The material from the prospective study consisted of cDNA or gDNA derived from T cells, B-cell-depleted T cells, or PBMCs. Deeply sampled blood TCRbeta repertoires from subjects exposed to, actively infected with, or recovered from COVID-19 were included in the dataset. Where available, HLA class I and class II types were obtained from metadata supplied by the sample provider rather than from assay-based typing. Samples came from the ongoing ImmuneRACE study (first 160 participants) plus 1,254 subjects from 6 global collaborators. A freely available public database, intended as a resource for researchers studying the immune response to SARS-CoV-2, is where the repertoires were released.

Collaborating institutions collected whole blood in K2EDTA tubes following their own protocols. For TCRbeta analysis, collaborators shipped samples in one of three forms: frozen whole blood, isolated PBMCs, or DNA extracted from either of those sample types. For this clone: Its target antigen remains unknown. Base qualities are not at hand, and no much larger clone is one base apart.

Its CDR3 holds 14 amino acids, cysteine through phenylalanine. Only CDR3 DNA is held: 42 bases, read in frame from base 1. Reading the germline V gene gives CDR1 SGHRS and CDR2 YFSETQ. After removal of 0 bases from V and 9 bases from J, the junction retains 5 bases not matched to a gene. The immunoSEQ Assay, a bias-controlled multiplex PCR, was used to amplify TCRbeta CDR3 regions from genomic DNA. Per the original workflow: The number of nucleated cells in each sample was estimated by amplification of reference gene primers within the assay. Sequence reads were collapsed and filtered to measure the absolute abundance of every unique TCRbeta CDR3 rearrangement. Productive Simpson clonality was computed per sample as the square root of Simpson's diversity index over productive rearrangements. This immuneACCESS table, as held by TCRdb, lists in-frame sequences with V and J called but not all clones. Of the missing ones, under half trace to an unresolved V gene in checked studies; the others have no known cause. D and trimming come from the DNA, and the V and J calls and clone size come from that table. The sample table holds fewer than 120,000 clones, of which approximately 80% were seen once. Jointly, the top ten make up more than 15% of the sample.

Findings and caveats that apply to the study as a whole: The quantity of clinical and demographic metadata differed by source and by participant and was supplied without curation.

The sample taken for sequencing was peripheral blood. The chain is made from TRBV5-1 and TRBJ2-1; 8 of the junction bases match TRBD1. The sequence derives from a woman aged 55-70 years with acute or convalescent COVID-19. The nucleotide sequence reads TGCGCCAGCAGCTTGGCGCAGGGGGCCGGTGAGCAGTTCTTC. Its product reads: CASSLAQGAGEQFF.